This T cell receptor beta chain derives from a study of CD8+ T cells in alopecia areata. Findings and caveats of the study: TCR sharing across patients was less clear than in mice, possibly HLA-related.

In each case, RNA was isolated and then reverse transcribed into cDNA as the sequencing template. Assay used: immunoSEQ multiplex PCR; TCRdb lists only in-frame clones, some missing. The sample has over 85,000 clones, about 58% seen once. V was pared by 1 base and J by 5 bases, with 8 bases between. CDR1 SGHDN and CDR2 FVKESK come from the germline V gene. This CDR3 region has 13 residues. Concerning this clone: Its antigen is not identified.

Treatment specified: oral pan-JAK inhibitor, 5-10 mg twice daily. This clonotype originated in a human donor with alopecia areata. This specimen consisted of CD8+ T cells sorted from blood, obtained at week 4, from a patient treated with tofacitinib. The genes are TRBV14 and TRBJ1-1; D gene unclear. The CDR3 here is CASSQAFRTEAFF. CDR3 nucleotide sequence: TGTGCCAGCAGCCAAGCTTTTAGGACTGAAGCTTTCTTT.